Reported below is one T cell receptor beta chain. The source of the sample is a study of blood T cell repertoires in COVID-19. Profiling relied on immunoSEQ multiplex PCR, and the TCRdb table lists in-frame clones only, not all of them. The table includes roughly 260,000 clones, 70% to 90% detected once. CDR1 is MGHRA, CDR2 YSYEKL, per germline. The trim removed 4 bases at V and 3 bases at J, leaving 8 bases unmatched. The CDR3 runs to 15 residues. The sequence came from a woman aged 50 to 60 who had recovered from COVID-19. What was sequenced was PBMCs or T cells enriched from blood (not recorded which). This sequence joins TRBV4-1 and TRBJ2-7; 8 bases line up with TRBD1. CDR3 region: CASSRGTGYFYEQYF. The DNA for the CDR3 is TGCGCCAGCAGCCGCGGGACAGGTTACTTCTACGAGCAGTACTTC.